This T cell receptor (beta chain) was sequenced during a study of beta chain features in type 1 diabetes. The sequenced template was cDNA made from the entire isolated RNA. Produced via immunoSEQ multiplex PCR; TCRdb's table is partial and in-frame only. The sample lists 300,000 to 400,000 clones, approximately 12% occurring once. Every donor had blood drawn once into heparin, around 120 mL on average. Each sorted fraction was over 95% pure. The CDR3 sequence is 15 residues long. With 4 bases clipped from V and 4 bases from J, the junction kept 5 bases outside the gene matches. The germline V gene encodes CDR1 SGHRS and CDR2 YFSETQ. Whole-study results and caveats: Amplification by PCR could prefer shorter templates, with the same effect in patients and controls. Researchers reported that naive, central memory and Treg TCRB repertoires appeared more similar in patients than in healthy donors.

Comments on this clone: Its antigen is as yet unknown.

The receptor comes from a man aged 18 to 29 in good health. The sequencing sample was made of naive CD4+ T cells from blood. The chain combines TRBV5-1 with TRBJ2-1; TRBD2 agrees at 10 bases. The CDR3 sequence: CASSPGLAMYNEQFF. DNA for the CDR3: TGCGCCAGCAGCCCGGGACTAGCGATGTACAATGAGCAGTTCTTC.